Listed below are T cell receptor beta chains from one sample, sequenced in a study of PD-L1 blockade in urothelial cancer. The assay was immunoSEQ multiplex PCR, and TCRdb's table has in-frame clones only and misses some. The sample yields 50,000 or so clones, 75% to 90% seen once. Material: PBMCs, obtained around atezolizumab (anti-PD-L1) treatment. The receptors come from a man in his forties with urothelial cancer. CDR3s leave out the opening cysteine and the closing phenylalanine or tryptophan. Fields, in order: V gene, D gene, CDR3 length, clone size, J gene, CDR3 protein. A D gene is named only where the DNA matches it firmly. For some rows the clone size is stated as once, few or many, or as a class when expanded; others skip it.

>TRBV5-1|TRBD1|13|-|TRBJ2-5
ASSLGTGGSETQY
>TRBV7-8|TRBD1|14|-|TRBJ1-2
ASSSVSGQGYYGYT
>TRBV5-8|TRBD2|13|-|TRBJ2-2
ASSVAGGYTGELF
>TRBV18|TRBD1|12|few|TRBJ2-2
ASSFGQAAGELF
>TRBV5-6|-|12|-|TRBJ1-2
ASTRGGALYGYT
>TRBV7-9|TRBD2|14|few|TRBJ2-3
ASSTGLGGLADTQY
>TRBV7-9|-|12|-|TRBJ2-1
ASSRGSSYNEQF
>TRBV7-2|-|13|-|TRBJ2-5
ASSERMGREETQY
>TRBV7-2|TRBD1|16|-|TRBJ1-2
ASSGRKGQGAYSYGYT
>TRBV15|TRBD2|14|-|TRBJ2-1
ATSRDVASGSSEQF
>TRBV6-5|TRBD1|13|-|TRBJ2-7
ASSGSGTGSYEQY
>TRBV10-3|TRBD1|16|-|TRBJ1-2
AISGGRQGATFNYGYT
>TRBV9|TRBD2|15|once|TRBJ2-2
ASSEGLSGGPPRELF
>TRBV7-8|TRBD1|13|-|TRBJ1-5
ASSAPGQGSQPQH
>TRBV6-1|TRBD1|12|-|TRBJ1-5
ASSGQNRNQPQH
>TRBV15|-|11|-|TRBJ2-5
ATSRVIEETQY
>TRBV30|TRBD1|13|-|TRBJ1-3
AWNDQGAQGNTIY
>TRBV18|TRBD2|14|-|TRBJ2-7
ASSPLLAGVSYEQY
>TRBV6-6|TRBD2|14|-|TRBJ2-5
ASSYGLAGEGGTQY
>TRBV12-5|TRBD2|15|-|TRBJ2-1
ASGLVLGAGETNEQF
>TRBV27|TRBD2|13|-|TRBJ2-7
ASSPRLAGGYEQY
>TRBV7-2|-|16|-|TRBJ2-6
ASTPPPQGIGGANVLT
>TRBV4-1|-|13|-|TRBJ2-7
ASSPSWRGTYEQY
>TRBV10-3|-|12|-|TRBJ2-3
AISPAGITDTQY
>TRBV4-1|-|13|-|TRBJ1-1
ASSQESGRRTEAF
>TRBV7-3|-|11|-|TRBJ2-3
ASSETGIDTQY